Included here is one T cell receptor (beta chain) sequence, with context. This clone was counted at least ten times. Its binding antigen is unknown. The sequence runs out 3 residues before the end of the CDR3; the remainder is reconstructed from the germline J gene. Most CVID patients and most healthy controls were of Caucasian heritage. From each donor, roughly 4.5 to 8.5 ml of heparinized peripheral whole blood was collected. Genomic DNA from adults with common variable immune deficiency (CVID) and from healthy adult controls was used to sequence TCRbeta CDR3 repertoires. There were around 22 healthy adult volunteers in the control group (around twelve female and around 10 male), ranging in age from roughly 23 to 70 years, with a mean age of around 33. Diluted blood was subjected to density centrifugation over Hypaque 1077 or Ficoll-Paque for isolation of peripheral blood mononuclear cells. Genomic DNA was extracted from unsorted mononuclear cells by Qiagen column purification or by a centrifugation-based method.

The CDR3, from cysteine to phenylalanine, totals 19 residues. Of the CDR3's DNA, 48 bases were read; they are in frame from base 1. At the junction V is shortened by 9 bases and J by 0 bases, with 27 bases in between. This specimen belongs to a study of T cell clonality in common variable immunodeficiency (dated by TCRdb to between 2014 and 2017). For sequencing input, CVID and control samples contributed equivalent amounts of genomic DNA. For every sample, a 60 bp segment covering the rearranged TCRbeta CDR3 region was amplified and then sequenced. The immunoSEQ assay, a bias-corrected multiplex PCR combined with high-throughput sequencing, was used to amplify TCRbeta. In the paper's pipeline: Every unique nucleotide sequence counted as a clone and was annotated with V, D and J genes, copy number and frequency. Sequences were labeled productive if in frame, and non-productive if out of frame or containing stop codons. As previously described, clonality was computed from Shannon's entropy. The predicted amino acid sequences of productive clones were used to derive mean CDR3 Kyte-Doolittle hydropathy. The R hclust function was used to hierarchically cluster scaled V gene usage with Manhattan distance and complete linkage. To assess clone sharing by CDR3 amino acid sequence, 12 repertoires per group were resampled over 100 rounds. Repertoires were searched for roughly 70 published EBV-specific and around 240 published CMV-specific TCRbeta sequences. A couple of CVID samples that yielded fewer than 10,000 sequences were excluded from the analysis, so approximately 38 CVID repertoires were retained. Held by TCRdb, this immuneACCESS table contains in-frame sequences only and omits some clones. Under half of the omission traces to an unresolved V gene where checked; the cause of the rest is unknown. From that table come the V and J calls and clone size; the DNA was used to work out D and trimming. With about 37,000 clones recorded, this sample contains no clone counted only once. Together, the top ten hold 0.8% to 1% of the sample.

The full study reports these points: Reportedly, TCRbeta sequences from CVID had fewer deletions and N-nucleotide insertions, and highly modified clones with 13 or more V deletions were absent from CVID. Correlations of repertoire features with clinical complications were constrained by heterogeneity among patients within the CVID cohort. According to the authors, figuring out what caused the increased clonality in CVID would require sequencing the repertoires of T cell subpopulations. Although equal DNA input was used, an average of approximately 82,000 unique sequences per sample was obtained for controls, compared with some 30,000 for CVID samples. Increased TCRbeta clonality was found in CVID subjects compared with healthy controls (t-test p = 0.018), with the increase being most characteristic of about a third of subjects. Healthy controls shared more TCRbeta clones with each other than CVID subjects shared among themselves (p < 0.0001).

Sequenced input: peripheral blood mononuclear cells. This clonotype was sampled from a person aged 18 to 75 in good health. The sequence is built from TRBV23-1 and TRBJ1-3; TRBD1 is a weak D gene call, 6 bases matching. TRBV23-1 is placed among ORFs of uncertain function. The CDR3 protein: CARTLRTRGQRRSGNTIYF. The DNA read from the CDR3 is TGCGCCAGAACCCTAAGGACCCGAGGACAGCGTCGCTCTGGAAACACC.